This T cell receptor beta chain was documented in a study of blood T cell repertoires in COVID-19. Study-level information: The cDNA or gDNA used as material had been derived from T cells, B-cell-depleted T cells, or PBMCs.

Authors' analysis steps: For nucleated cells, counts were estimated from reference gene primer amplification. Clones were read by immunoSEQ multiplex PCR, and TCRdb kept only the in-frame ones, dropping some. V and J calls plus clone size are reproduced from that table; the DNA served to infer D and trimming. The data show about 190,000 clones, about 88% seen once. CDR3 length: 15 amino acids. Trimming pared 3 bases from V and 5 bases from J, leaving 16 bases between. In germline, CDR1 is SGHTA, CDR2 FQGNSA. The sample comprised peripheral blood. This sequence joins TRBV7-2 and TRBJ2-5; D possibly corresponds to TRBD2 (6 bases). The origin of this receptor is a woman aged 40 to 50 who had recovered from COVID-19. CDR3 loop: CASSFRREPGETQYF. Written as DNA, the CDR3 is TGTGCCAGCAGCTTCCGACGGGAGCCCGGCGAGACCCAGTACTTC.